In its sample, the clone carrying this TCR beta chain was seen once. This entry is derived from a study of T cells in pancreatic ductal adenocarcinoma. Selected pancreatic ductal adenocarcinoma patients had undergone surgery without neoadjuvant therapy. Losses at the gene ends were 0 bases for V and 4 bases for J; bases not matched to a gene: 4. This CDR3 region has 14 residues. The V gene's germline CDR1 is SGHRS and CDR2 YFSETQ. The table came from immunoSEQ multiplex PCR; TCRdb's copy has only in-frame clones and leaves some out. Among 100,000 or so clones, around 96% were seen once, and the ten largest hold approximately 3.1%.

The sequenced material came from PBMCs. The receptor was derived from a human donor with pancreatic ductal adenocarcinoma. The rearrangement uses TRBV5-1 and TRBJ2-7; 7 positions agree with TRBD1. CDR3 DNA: TGCGCCAGCAGCTTGGAGGGACAGCGGTACGAGCAGTACTTC. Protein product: CASSLEGQRYEQYF. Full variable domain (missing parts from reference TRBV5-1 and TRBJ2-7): KAGVTQTPRYLIKTRGQQVTLSCSPISGHRSVSWYQQTPGQGLQFLFEYFSETQRNKGNFPGRFSGRQFSNSRSEMNVSTLELGDSALYLCASSLEGQRYEQYFGPGTRLTVT.